The 25 T cell receptor beta chains below all came from one sample that was sequenced in a study of PD-1 and CTLA-4 blockade in melanoma. Here immunoSEQ multiplex PCR was the method, and the copy in TCRdb shows in-frame clones only, minus some. The table includes roughly 30,000 clones, about 87% detected once. Source: CD8+ T cells from peripheral blood, taken from a patient given anti-PD-1 treatment. The receptors were sampled from a human donor with melanoma.

V usage is TRBV28 and J usage is TRBJ1-5; D remains unclear. V was trimmed by 4 bases and J by 0 bases, leaving 19 bases between them. The CDR3 runs to 18 residues. CDR1 is MDHEN, CDR2 SYDVKM, per germline. In DNA, the CDR3 is TGTGCCAGCAGTTCCCGGGGAGTCGGAACCCTTAGCAATCAGCCCCAGCATTTT. This translates into CASSSRGVGTLSNQPQHF.

The V gene is TRBV5-6, the J gene TRBJ2-7, with D possibly TRBD2 on 6 matching bases. The CDR3 extends over 17 amino acids. Germline V lookup: CDR1 SGHDT, CDR2 YYEEEE. V was cut by 4 bases and J by 0 bases, with 20 bases left in between. The DNA of the CDR3 is TGTGCCAGCAGCCCGGCCGTAGACGGGACTGCCTCCTACGAGCAGTACTTC. Its translation is CASSPAVDGTASYEQYF.

This clone appeared a single time. This rearrangement joins TRBV27 to TRBJ2-7; D gene ambiguous. The CDR3 is made up of 13 amino acids. Germline values: CDR1 MNHEY, CDR2 SMNVEV (reference sequence). Trimming removed 6 bases at V and 0 bases at J, with 9 bases between. In DNA, the CDR3 is TGTGCCAGCAGCTTTAGTGGCTCCTACGAGCAGTACTTC. It yields the protein CASSFSGSYEQYF.

The chain combines TRBV19 with TRBJ1-1; D gene uncertain. CDR1 and CDR2 from the germline V gene are LNHDA and SQIVND (reference sequence). The CDR3 spans 13 residues. V dropped 2 bases and J dropped 5 bases, with 9 bases sitting between them. CDR3 DNA: TGTGCCAGTAGTATAACCCCGGGAACTGAAGCTTTCTTT. Its protein product is CASSITPGTEAFF.

The genes are TRBV7-9 and TRBJ2-6, with a tentative D call TRBD2 (5 bases). The CDR3 length is 13 residues. Per germline, CDR1 SEHNR and CDR2 FQNEAQ (reference sequence). Trimming shortened V by 10 bases and J by 3 bases, and 10 bases separated the two germline ends. Here the CDR3 DNA reads TGTGCCATCAAGAGGGTTGGGGCCAACGTCCTGACTTTC. This gives the protein CAIKRVGANVLTF.

The chain couples TRBV4-1 to TRBJ1-1; unclear D gene. Per germline, CDR1 MGHRA and CDR2 YSYEKL. Trimming left V 1 base short and J 1 base short, with 10 bases between. The CDR3 contains 15 residues. The CDR3 bases are TGCGCCAGCAGCCAAGTACGCGGTGGGAACACTGAAGCTTTCTTT. Translation: CASSQVRGGNTEAFF.

This clone was detected once. The rearrangement uses TRBV11-2 and TRBJ1-2; 7 bases map to TRBD1. Germline V gene data show CDR1 as SGHAT and CDR2 as FQNNGV. J was trimmed by 4 bases and V by 5 bases; bases with no gene match: 7. This CDR3 spans 14 amino acids. CDR3 sequence: CASSGTGVAYGYTF. CDR3 sequence (DNA): TGTGCCAGCAGCGGAACAGGGGTCGCCTATGGCTACACCTTC.

The chain carries TRBV19 and TRBJ1-1; D possibly corresponds to TRBD1 (5 bases). There are 14 residues in the CDR3. V gave up 1 base and J gave up 0 bases, with 6 bases separating them. Per the germline V gene, CDR1 is LNHDA and CDR2 is SQIVND (reference sequence). The CDR3 DNA is TGTGCCAGTAGTATAGGGGGCATGAACACTGAAGCTTTCTTT. It translates to CASSIGGMNTEAFF.

The chain couples TRBV14 to TRBJ2-3; TRBD2 matches 7 bases. V trimming: 0 bases; J trimming: 0 bases; junction bases outside the gene matches: 3. CDR1 is SGHDN and CDR2 is FVKESK in the germline V gene. This CDR3 has 16 residues. CDR3 in amino acids: CASSQDYGGSTDTQYF. The CDR3 region has the DNA TGTGCCAGCAGCCAAGACTACGGGGGGAGCACAGATACGCAGTATTTT.

The genes are TRBV7-9 and TRBJ2-1, with D possibly being TRBD2 (5 bases). The CDR3 spans 14 residues. Trimming took 5 bases from V and 8 from J, leaving 16 bases between them. The germline gives CDR1 SEHNR, CDR2 FQNEAQ (reference sequence). CDR3 region: CASSQGSSLDEQFF. CDR3 nucleotides: TGTGCCAGCAGCCAAGGCTCTAGCCTGGATGAGCAGTTCTTC.

The chain links TRBV19 to TRBJ2-7; D might be TRBD1 (6 bases). The CDR3 spans 14 residues. The V end was cut by 8 bases, the J end by 5 bases, with 19 bases between. From germline, CDR1 is LNHDA and CDR2 SQIVND (reference sequence). CDR3 in amino acids: CASGETGSGDEQYF. Written as DNA, the CDR3 is TGTGCCAGTGGAGAGACAGGCTCTGGAGACGAGCAGTACTTC.

V usage is TRBV9 and J usage is TRBJ1-2; D not resolved. V lost 4 bases, J lost 4 bases, and 17 bases lay in between. Germline V gene sequence: CDR1 SGDLS, CDR2 YYNGEE. This CDR3 region has 15 residues. The CDR3 sequence is CASSSLGGLIYGYTF. The CDR3 DNA reads as TGTGCCAGCAGCTCCCTGGGAGGCCTTATCTATGGCTACACCTTC.

This chain links TRBV11-2 with TRBJ1-1; D not resolved. Germline V CDR1 and CDR2: SGHAT, FQNNGV. The ends were cut back, 3 bases at V and 2 bases at J, with 4 bases in the middle. The CDR3 is 12 residues long. CDR3 amino acids: CASSFPNTEAFF. Written as DNA, the CDR3 is TGTGCCAGCAGCTTCCCCAACACTGAAGCTTTCTTT.

V usage is TRBV7-6 and J usage is TRBJ2-7, with 7 bases aligning to TRBD2. Germline V gene lookup returns CDR1 SGHVS and CDR2 FNYEAQ. The CDR3 is 14 residues long. The V segment lost 5 bases and the J segment 2 bases; nucleotides outside the gene matches: 6. This chain's CDR3 is CASSPGRFAYEQYF. The CDR3 coding sequence is TGTGCCAGCAGCCCCGGGAGGTTTGCCTACGAGCAGTACTTC.

The chain uses TRBV5-1 and TRBJ1-2, with D uncertain. V gave up 7 bases and J gave up 7 bases, with 20 bases separating them. CDR1 and CDR2 from the germline V gene are SGHRS and YFSETQ. The CDR3 is made up of 14 amino acids. The CDR3 protein is CASGPARVGSGYTF. CDR3 nucleotide sequence: TGCGCCAGCGGACCCGCGAGGGTTGGCTCTGGCTACACCTTC.

The rearrangement links TRBV6-5 to TRBJ1-4, with D unclear. This CDR3 has 14 amino acids. With 0 bases removed from V and 5 bases from J, the gap between germline ends came to 7 bases. Germline-derived CDR1 and CDR2 are MNHEY and SVGAGI. In DNA form, the CDR3 reads TGTGCCAGCAGTTACTCCCCCCTAAATGAAAAACTGTTTTTT. It codes for CASSYSPLNEKLFF.

In its sample, this clone was seen a few times. This chain joins TRBV7-9 and TRBJ1-2, with 7 bases identical to TRBD1. Germline CDR1 is SEHNR and CDR2 is FQNEAQ (reference sequence). V shed 3 bases, J shed 4 bases, and the junction held 5 bases outside the gene matches. This CDR3 spans 14 amino acids. CDR3 nucleotide sequence: TGTGCCAGCAGCTTCCGCCGGGACAGCTATGGCTACACCTTC. Protein sequence: CASSFRRDSYGYTF. The full variable domain, in which reference TRBV7-9 and TRBJ1-2 provide the parts outside the CDR3, is DTGVSQNPRHKITKRGQNVTFRCDPISEHNRLYWYRQTLGQGPEFLTYFQNEAQLEKSRLLSDRFSAERPKGSFSTLEIQRTEQGDSAMYLCASSFRRDSYGYTFGSGTRLTVV.

The chain carries TRBV6-6 and TRBJ2-2; 14 bases agree with TRBD2. Per germline, CDR1 MNHNY and CDR2 SVGAGI (reference sequence). The CDR3 runs to 17 residues. V lost 5 bases, J lost 1 base, and 3 bases stayed unmatched. CDR3: CASSRLAGGLNTGELFF. The CDR3 bases are TGTGCCAGCAGTCGACTAGCGGGGGGGTTGAACACCGGGGAGCTGTTTTTT.

V is TRBV6-5 and J is TRBJ2-1; the D is unclear. From germline, CDR1 is MNHEY and CDR2 SVGAGI. Trimming cost V 0 bases and J 9 bases, with 15 bases left between them. The CDR3 loop spans 15 amino acids. CDR3 region: CASSYSSTILSEQFF. As DNA, the CDR3 is TGTGCCAGCAGTTACTCGAGCACGATACTATCTGAGCAGTTCTTC.

The chain carries TRBV28 and TRBJ2-7; D is possibly TRBD2 (5 bases). The length of the CDR3 is 13 residues. Germline V gene sequence: CDR1 MDHEN, CDR2 SYDVKM. V was shortened by 3 bases and J by 6 bases, with 12 bases between the two germline ends. CDR3 loop: CASSLTPAGEQYF. The DNA of the CDR3 is TGTGCCAGCAGTTTGACCCCGGCGGGCGAGCAGTACTTC.

This rearrangement joins TRBV7-8 to TRBJ1-5, with 9 bases fitting TRBD1. The V and J ends lost 5 bases and 6 bases, in that order; junction bases with no gene match: 8. Germline-derived CDR1 and CDR2 are SGHVS and FQNEAQ. This CDR3 has 15 residues. In DNA form, the CDR3 reads TGTGCCAGCAGCCCTACAGGGGGCGCGGGTCAGCCCCAGCATTTT. The encoded protein is CASSPTGGAGQPQHF.

The chain's CDR3 is CASSVEGGTGDYGYTF. As DNA, the CDR3 is TGTGCCAGCAGCGTAGAAGGTGGGACAGGGGACTATGGCTACACCTTC. J is TRBJ1-2 and V is TRBV9; 10 nucleotides line up with TRBD1. The CDR3 contains 16 residues. The ends lost 0 bases at V and 3 bases at J; junction bases unmatched: 5. Germline V gene data show CDR1 as SGDLS and CDR2 as YYNGEE.

About this clone itself: Other DNA sequences from this sample encode an identical CDR3 as well. This rearrangement joins TRBV20-1 to TRBJ1-2; D is undetermined. Germline CDR1 is DFQATT and CDR2 is SNEGSKA (reference sequence). Trimming stripped 0 bases from V and 4 bases from J, with 3 bases between. This CDR3 region has 11 residues. The CDR3 coding sequence is TGCAGTGCTAGAGAAGGCTATGGCTACACCTTC. Protein: CSAREGYGYTF.

J is TRBJ1-2 and V is TRBV7-9; D is uncertain. Trimming took off 2 bases at V and 4 bases at J, with 8 bases between the two ends. CDR1 and CDR2 from the germline V gene are SEHNR and FQNEAQ (reference sequence). CDR3 length: 13 amino acids. CDR3 bases: TGTGCCAGCAGCTTAAGGGTTTCCTATGGCTACACCTTC. Translated, it gives CASSLRVSYGYTF.

The chain combines TRBV20-1 with TRBJ1-5, with D maybe TRBD1 (6 bases). The germline CDR1 and CDR2 sequences are DFQATT and SNEGSKA (reference sequence). The CDR3 sequence is 11 residues long. Trimming pared 7 bases from V and 7 bases from J, leaving 11 bases between. For the CDR3, the DNA is TGCAGTGTAGGGGGGTCCCAGCCCCAGCATTTT. Translating gives CSVGGSQPQHF.